This T cell receptor beta chain was captured by sequencing in a study of post-analysis software for immune sequencing data. Study-wide findings and caveats: TRBV5-6, TRBV5-1 and TRBV20-1 belonged to a set of a handful of TRBV segments that were more frequent in patients than controls.

Trimming took off 2 bases at V and 5 bases at J, with 10 bases between the two ends. Germline CDR1 is MDHEN and CDR2 is SYDVKM. This CDR3 contains 14 residues. Unique molecular identifiers were present in the TCR beta cDNA libraries. TCRdb itself ran the PCR reads through MiXCR, one entry per CDR3 protein. The sample holds 400,000 to 500,000 distinct CDR3 sequences, 39% seen once. A remark on this clonotype: As yet, its antigen is unknown.

The sequence came from a girl aged 2 to 9 with multiple sclerosis. This chain links TRBV28 with TRBJ1-5, with D possibly matching TRBD1 (6 bases). The sample was blood. The CDR3, as DNA: TGTGCCAGCAGTTTAACAGGGATGTATCAGCCCCAGCATTTT. This translates into CASSLTGMYQPQHF.